These 15 T cell receptor beta chains originate from one sample sequenced in a study of CXCR3-negative and CXCR3-positive naive CD8 T cells. UMI-labeled 5' RACE yielded the TRB cDNA libraries. TCRdb reprocessed the 5' RACE reads and keeps a single row for each CDR3 protein, giving no DNA. Its table lists over 70,000 distinct CDR3 sequences. No antigen has been assigned to these receptors. Findings and limits, study-wide: Hydrophobicity of TRB CDR3s was greater in CXCR3-positive naive cells than in CXCR3-negative naive cells.

Sequencing input: naive CXCR3+ CD8+ T cells from blood. Subset defined: CD45RO-CCR7+CD27+CD95- naive CD8+ T cells expressing CXCR3 (TNR3+). These receptors all stem from a human donor in good health. Some clones in this sample may be carry-over from other donors' samples.

The chain uses TRBV12-3 or TRBV12-4 and TRBJ1-1; as DNA is missing, the TRBD1 call by TCRdb cannot be tested. This CDR3 spans 15 amino acids. The CDR3 sequence: CASSLAWGFQTEAFF.

The chain joins TRBV7-3 to TRBJ2-7; lacking DNA, the TRBD2 call made by TCRdb goes unchecked. The CDR3 has 15 residues. Germline CDR1 SGHTA, CDR2 FQGTGA. The CDR3 loop is CASSPQGLPSYEQYF. The full variable domain, rest sourced from reference TRBV7-3 and TRBJ2-7, is GAGVSQTPSNKVTEKGKYVELRCDPISGHTALYWYRQSLGQGPEFLIYFQGTGAADDSGLPNDRFFAVRPEGSVSTLKIQRTERGDSAVYLCASSPQGLPSYEQYFGPGTRLTVT.

J is TRBJ2-5 and V is TRBV5-6; checking the TCRdb D call of TRBD2 is not possible without DNA. The length of the CDR3 is 15 residues. Germline V gene data show CDR1 as SGHDT and CDR2 as YYEEEE. Here the CDR3 reads CASSWGQGSQETQYF. The full variable domain, with the rest looked up from reference TRBV5-6 and TRBJ2-5, is DAGVTQSPTHLIKTRGQQVTLRCSPKSGHDTVSWYQQALGQGPQFIFQYYEEEERQRGNFPDRFSGHQFPNYSSELNVNALLLGDSALYLCASSWGQGSQETQYFGPGTRLLVL.

The CDR3 sequence: CASKGPEYNEQFF. J is TRBJ2-1 and V is TRBV5-1; as DNA is missing, the TRBD1 call by TCRdb cannot be tested. From germline, CDR1 is SGHRS and CDR2 YFSETQ. The CDR3 has 13 residues.

This chain uses TRBV7-8 with TRBJ1-5; TCRdb reports TRBD1, a call that lacks DNA to check it against. CDR1 SGHVS and CDR2 FQNEAQ come from the germline V gene. The CDR3 runs 15 residues. The CDR3: CASSPLVNSNQPQHF.

The chain has TRBV15 and TRBJ2-7; the TCRdb D gene call, TRBD1, has no DNA to confirm it. The CDR3 is made up of 16 amino acids. Germline V gives CDR1 LNHNV, CDR2 YYDKDF (reference sequence). The CDR3 sequence is CTTSGRRGQGSYEQYF.

The chain recombines TRBV20-1 with TRBJ2-5; TCRdb reports TRBD2, a call that lacks DNA to check it against. The CDR3 runs 17 residues. Per germline, CDR1 DFQATT and CDR2 SNEGSKA (reference sequence). The CDR3 region is CSVVGWSSGGYQETQYF.

The V gene is TRBV5-1, the J gene TRBJ2-2; TCRdb names TRBD2, which stays unverified in the absence of DNA. Germline CDR1 reads SGHRS; CDR2 reads YFSETQ. The CDR3 runs 19 residues. The CDR3 region is CASSMLSWGSSVNTGELFF. Looking up the rest from reference TRBV5-1 and TRBJ2-2 gives the full variable domain: KAGVTQTPRYLIKTRGQQVTLSCSPISGHRSVSWYQQTPGQGLQFLFEYFSETQRNKGNFPGRFSGRQFSNSRSEMNVSTLELGDSALYLCASSMLSWGSSVNTGELFFGEGSRLTVL.

This chain uses TRBV29-1 with TRBJ2-1; TCRdb lists TRBD1, though no DNA is available to test this call. CDR3 size: 12 residues. Germline CDR1 SQVTM, CDR2 ANQGSEA. The CDR3: CSVPGVADEQFF.

This chain uses TRBV6-2 or TRBV6-3 with TRBJ2-4; TCRdb lists TRBD1, though no DNA is available to test this call. The V gene's germline CDR1 is MNHEY and CDR2 SVGEGT. The CDR3 contains 16 residues. CDR3 sequence reads: CASILWSCRFQNIQYF.

The chain employs TRBV2 and TRBJ2-1. Germline V lookup: CDR1 SNHLY, CDR2 FYNNEI. This CDR3 comprises 15 residues. The CDR3 loop reads CASSVVESSYNEQFF.

This sequence joins TRBV5-6 and TRBJ2-1; TCRdb proposes TRBD1, but this gene call is untestable without DNA. Germline-derived CDR1 and CDR2 are SGHDT and YYEEEE. The CDR3 runs 13 residues. The CDR3 spells CASSQTEGVGQFF.

V gene TRBV12-3 or TRBV12-4 combines with J gene TRBJ2-7; checking the TCRdb D call of TRBD1 is not possible without DNA. CDR3 length: 12 residues. The CDR3 spells CASSLFTGEQYF.

The V call is TRBV29-1, the J call TRBJ2-4; no DNA is available, so the TRBD2 call from TCRdb remains unchecked. CDR3 length: 13 amino acids. Germline V gene lookup returns CDR1 SQVTM and CDR2 ANQGSEA. The CDR3 reads CSSSGANGNIQYF.

The rearrangement links TRBV4-1 to TRBJ1-5. The CDR3 is 16 residues long. Germline lookup yields CDR1 MGHRA and CDR2 YSYEKL. CDR3 region: CASSQDLVEGFKPQHF.